This entry lists 13 T cell receptor beta chains sequenced from one sample in a study of cytotoxic CD8 clonotypes in ibrutinib-treated CLL. Repertoires were generated with immunoSEQ multiplex PCR, while TCRdb's copy carries only in-frame clones and drops some. This table holds approximately 23,000 clones, approximately 81% found once. This material consisted of PBMCs, taken before ibrutinib treatment. The receptors derive from a human donor with chronic lymphocytic leukemia.

V and J are TRBV9 and TRBJ1-2; D not resolved. V was shortened by 3 bases and J by 5 bases, with 5 bases between the two germline ends. From germline, CDR1 is SGDLS and CDR2 YYNGEE. The CDR3 covers 11 residues. CDR3 protein: CASSEGYGYTF. The CDR3 DNA is TGTGCCAGCAGCGAAGGGTATGGCTACACCTTC.

This sequence joins TRBV2 and TRBJ2-4; 10 bases are shared with TRBD2. CDR3 length equals 15 residues. Trimming at V came to 6 bases and at J to 8 bases, leaving 10 bases not matched to a gene. Germline assignment: CDR1 SNHLY and CDR2 FYNNEI. For the CDR3, the DNA is TGTGCCAGCAGGTCTAGCGGGGGTGGATTTTACATTCAGTACTTC. Translated, it gives CASRSSGGGFYIQYF. Full variable domain (outside the CDR3, taken from reference TRBV2 and TRBJ2-4): EPEVTQTPSHQVTQMGQEVILRCVPISNHLYFYWYRQILGQKVEFLVSFYNNEISEKSEIFDDQFSVERPDGSNFTLKIRSTKLEDSAMYFCASRSSGGGFYIQYFGAGTRLSVL.

A few counts support this clone. The chain combines TRBV7-2 with TRBJ2-2; the D gene is possibly TRBD1 (6 bases). This CDR3 comprises 15 residues. Trimming removed 8 bases at V and 0 bases at J, with 13 bases between. Germline V gene lookup returns CDR1 SGHTA and CDR2 FQGNSA. The CDR3: CASVRDTANTGELFF. The CDR3 DNA sequence: TGTGCCAGCGTCCGGGACACCGCGAACACCGGGGAGCTGTTTTTT.

The CDR3 bases are TGTGCCAGCAGTAACAAGAACACTGAAGCTTTCTTT. Protein: CASSNKNTEAFF. V gene TRBV6-6 combines with J gene TRBJ1-1, with D uncertain. The CDR3 runs 12 residues. Trimming took off 5 bases at V and 1 base at J, with 5 bases between the two ends. Germline CDR1 MNHNY, CDR2 SVGAGI (reference sequence).

The genes are TRBV29-1 and TRBJ2-2; 8 nucleotides line up with TRBD1. Germline CDR1 reads SQVTM; CDR2 reads ANQGSEA. CDR3 length equals 16 residues. V dropped 4 bases and J dropped 2; count of bases not matched to a gene: 9. The CDR3 protein is CSVVPGQVLNTGELFF. The CDR3 bases are TGCAGCGTTGTCCCGGGACAGGTACTTAACACCGGGGAGCTGTTTTTT.

The chain couples TRBV2 to TRBJ1-4, with D tentatively TRBD1 (6 bases). The CDR3 is 15 residues long. CDR1 and CDR2 (germline): SNHLY, FYNNEI. Trimming shortened V by 1 base and J by 7 bases, and 13 bases separated the two germline ends. The CDR3 sequence: CASSEGGRGSEKLFF. CDR3 DNA: TGTGCCAGCAGTGAAGGAGGCAGGGGCAGTGAAAAACTGTTTTTT.

This chain links TRBV9 with TRBJ2-1; the D is unclear. The CDR3 runs 15 residues. CDR1 SGDLS and CDR2 YYNGEE come from the germline V gene. The V and J ends lost 0 bases and 5 bases respectively, with 12 bases between them. The DNA of the CDR3 is TGTGCCAGCAGCGTAGCGGCTTCCCCTCACAATGAGCAGTTCTTC. This translates into CASSVAASPHNEQFF.

The genes are TRBV7-3 and TRBJ2-3; the D call may be TRBD1 or TRBD2 (7 bases each). The CDR3 spans 14 residues. Germline CDR1 is SGHTA and CDR2 is FQGTGA. Deletions cut 5 bases from V and 7 bases from J, with 16 bases between. DNA of the CDR3: TGTGCCAGCAGCCTCCGACAGGGAGGGAATACGCAGTATTTT. Encoded protein: CASSLRQGGNTQYF.

The chain joins TRBV10-3 to TRBJ1-1; a possible D gene is TRBD1 (6 bases). The CDR3 contains 14 residues. V lost 9 bases and J lost 1, with 15 bases in between. The V gene's germline CDR1 is ENHRY and CDR2 SYGVKD. The CDR3 nucleotides read TGTGCCATTCGCCGGGAGACAGGGAACACTGAAGCTTTCTTT. Translation gives CAIRRETGNTEAFF.

The chain is built from TRBV6-5 and TRBJ2-7; 7 bases line up with TRBD1. V trimming: 8 bases; J trimming: 5 bases; junction bases outside the gene matches: 12. This CDR3 spans 14 amino acids. CDR1 MNHEY and CDR2 SVGAGI come from the germline V gene. The chain's CDR3 is CASAYRTGQDEQYF. DNA of the CDR3: TGTGCCAGCGCGTACCGGACAGGACAGGACGAGCAGTACTTC.

The chain has TRBV6-6 and TRBJ1-5; no clear D. V shed 2 bases and J shed 7 bases, with 9 bases lying between them. The CDR3 has 13 amino acids. CDR1 is MNHNY, CDR2 SVGAGI, per germline (reference sequence). The CDR3 protein is CASSYPGGQPQHF. The CDR3 bases are TGTGCCAGCAGTTACCCGGGCGGGCAGCCCCAGCATTTT.

The genes are TRBV9 and TRBJ1-1; 7 positions agree with TRBD1. CDR3 length: 14 amino acids. The V gene's germline CDR1 is SGDLS and CDR2 YYNGEE. V shed 3 bases, J shed 2 bases, and the junction held 4 bases outside the gene matches. CDR3 nucleotide sequence: TGTGCCAGCAGCGCACAGGGGCGAAACACTGAAGCTTTCTTT. Its protein product is CASSAQGRNTEAFF.

This chain connects TRBV6-5 to TRBJ1-4; 8 bases match TRBD1. Losses at the gene ends were 2 bases for V and 6 bases for J; bases not matched to a gene: 5. This CDR3 is built from 15 residues. Looked up from germline, CDR1 is MNHEY and CDR2 is SVGAGI. The chain's CDR3 is CASSYRGTGHEKLFF. The CDR3 nucleotides are TGTGCCAGCAGTTACAGGGGGACAGGACATGAAAAACTGTTTTTT.